This TCR beta chain originates from a study of cytomegalovirus exposure and HLA in healthy donors. The overall study: The 120 or so validation repertoires and the roughly 700 first-cohort repertoires shared a platform, a later analysis reported. Study-wide points: In vitro confirmation showed three CMV-associated chains to be CMV antigen specific.

Profiled with immunoSEQ multiplex PCR; TCRdb holds only in-frame clones, not every one. The data show some 110,000 clones, roughly nine tenths seen once. Trimming cost V 1 base and J 8 bases; bases outside gene matches: 8. Germline V lookup: CDR1 SNHLY, CDR2 FYNNEI. The CDR3 length is 15 residues. With respect to this clone: Its antigen remains unknown.

The validation cohort, a group of 130 or so subjects, included the donors and was separate from the approximately 650-subject first cohort. The origin of this receptor is a man between 18 and 29 years old in good health and CMV-seropositive. The chain couples TRBV2 to TRBJ2-1; 7 bases map to TRBD2. Sequencing was done on a sample of PBMCs. Written as DNA, the CDR3 is TGTGCCAGCAGTGAAGGTCTAGCGGTTGTTTATGAGCAGTTCTTC. Encoded protein: CASSEGLAVVYEQFF.